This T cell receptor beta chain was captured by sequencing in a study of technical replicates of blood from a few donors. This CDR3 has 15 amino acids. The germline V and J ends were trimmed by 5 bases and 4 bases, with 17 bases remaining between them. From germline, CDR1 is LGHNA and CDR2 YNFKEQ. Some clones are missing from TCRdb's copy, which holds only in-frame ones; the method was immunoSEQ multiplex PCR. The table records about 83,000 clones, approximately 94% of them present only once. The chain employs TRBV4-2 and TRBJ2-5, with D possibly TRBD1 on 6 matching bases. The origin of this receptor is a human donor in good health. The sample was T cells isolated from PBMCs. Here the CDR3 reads CASSYPGTPTETQYF. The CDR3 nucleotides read TGTGCCAGCAGCTATCCCGGGACACCTACAGAGACCCAGTACTTC.